This T cell receptor beta chain came from a study of blood T cell repertoires in COVID-19. CDR3 length: 15 residues. The V gene's germline CDR1 is SGHVS and CDR2 FNYEAQ. V was clipped by 5 bases and J by 5 bases, with 15 bases between them. Produced via immunoSEQ multiplex PCR; TCRdb's table is partial and in-frame only. The sample lists about 210,000 clones, 75% to 90% occurring once. This clonotype was sampled from a woman aged 40 to 49 with acute or convalescent COVID-19. Sequences were obtained from peripheral blood. The rearrangement uses TRBV7-6 and TRBJ2-2, with a weak D call TRBD2 (6 bases). Here the CDR3 reads CASSPQRGWTGELFF. DNA for the CDR3: TGTGCCAGCAGCCCTCAACGGGGGTGGACCGGGGAGCTGTTTTTT.